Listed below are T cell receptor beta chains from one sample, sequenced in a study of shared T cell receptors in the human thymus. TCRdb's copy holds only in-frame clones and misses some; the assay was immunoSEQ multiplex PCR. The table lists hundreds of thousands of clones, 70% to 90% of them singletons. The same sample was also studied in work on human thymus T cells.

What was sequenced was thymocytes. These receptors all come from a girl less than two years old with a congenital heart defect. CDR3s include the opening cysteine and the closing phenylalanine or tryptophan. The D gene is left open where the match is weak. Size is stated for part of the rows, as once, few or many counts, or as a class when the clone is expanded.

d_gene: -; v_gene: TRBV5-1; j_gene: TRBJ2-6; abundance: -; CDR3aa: CASSFRVSVCGANVLTF; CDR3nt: TGCGCCAGCAGCTTCAGGGTGTCTGTGTGCGGGGCCAACGTCCTGACTTTC
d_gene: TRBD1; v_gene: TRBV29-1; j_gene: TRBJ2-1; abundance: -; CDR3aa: CSEGSLYPTGGLHEQFF; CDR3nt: TGCAGCGAGGGCTCACTCTACCCGACAGGGGGGTTACATGAGCAGTTCTTC
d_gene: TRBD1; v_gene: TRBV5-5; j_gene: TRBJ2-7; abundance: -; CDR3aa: CASSLGQSRDRGHYEQYF; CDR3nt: TGTGCCAGCAGCTTGGGACAATCCCGGGACAGGGGACACTACGAGCAGTACTTC
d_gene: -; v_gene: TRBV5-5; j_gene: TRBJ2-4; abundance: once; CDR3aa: CASSLSGTEAKNIQYF; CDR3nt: TGTGCCAGCAGCTTGTCGGGTACCGAAGCCAAAAACATTCAGTACTTC
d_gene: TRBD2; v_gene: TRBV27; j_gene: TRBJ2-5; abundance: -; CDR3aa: CASSSAGTTEETQYF; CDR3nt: TGTGCCAGCAGTTCCGCCGGGACTACCGAAGAGACCCAGTACTTC
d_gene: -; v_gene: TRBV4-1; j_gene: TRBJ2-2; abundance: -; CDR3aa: CASSHAGDSGTGELFF; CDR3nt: TGCGCCAGCAGCCACGCGGGTGATAGCGGAACCGGGGAGCTGTTTTTT
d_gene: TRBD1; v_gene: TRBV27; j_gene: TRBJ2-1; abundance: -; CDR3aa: CASRRDRYNEQFF; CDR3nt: TGTGCCAGCCGACGGGACAGGTACAATGAGCAGTTCTTC
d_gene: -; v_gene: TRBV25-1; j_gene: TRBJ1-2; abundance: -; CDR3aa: CASSESYTNYGYTF; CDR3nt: TGTGCCAGCAGTGAATCATACACTAACTATGGCTACACCTTC
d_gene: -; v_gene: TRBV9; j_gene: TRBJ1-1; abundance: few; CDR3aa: CASSARQATEAFF; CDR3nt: TGTGCCAGCAGCGCCAGACAGGCCACTGAAGCTTTCTTT
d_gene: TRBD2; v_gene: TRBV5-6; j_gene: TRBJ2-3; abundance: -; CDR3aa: CASSLGRLAGDTDTQYF; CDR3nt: TGTGCCAGCAGCTTGGGTCGTCTAGCGGGGGACACAGATACGCAGTATTTT
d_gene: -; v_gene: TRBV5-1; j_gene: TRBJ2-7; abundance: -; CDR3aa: CASSSPGMGPYEQYF; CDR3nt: TGCGCCAGCAGCAGCCCAGGTATGGGCCCCTACGAGCAGTACTTC
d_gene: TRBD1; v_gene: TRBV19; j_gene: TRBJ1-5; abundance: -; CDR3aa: CASRAPGTELSFSNQPQHF; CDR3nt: TGTGCCAGTAGGGCACCCGGGACAGAGCTTTCTTTTAGCAATCAGCCCCAGCATTTT
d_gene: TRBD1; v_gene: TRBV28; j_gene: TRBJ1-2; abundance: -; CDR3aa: CASSYDRGSYGYTF; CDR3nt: TGTGCCAGCAGCTATGACAGGGGATCCTATGGCTACACCTTC
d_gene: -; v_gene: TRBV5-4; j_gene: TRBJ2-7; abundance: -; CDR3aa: CASSPTSGGYEQYF; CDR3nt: TGTGCCAGCAGCCCAACGAGCGGCGGCTACGAGCAGTACTTC
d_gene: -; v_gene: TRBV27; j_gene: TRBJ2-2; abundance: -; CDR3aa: CASSPWTAYTGELFF; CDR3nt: TGTGCCAGCAGTCCATGGACAGCCTACACCGGGGAGCTGTTTTTT
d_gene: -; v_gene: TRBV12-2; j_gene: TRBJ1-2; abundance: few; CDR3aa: CASRLARDFYGYTF; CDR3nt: TGTGCAAGTCGCTTAGCCCGGGACTTCTATGGCTACACCTTC
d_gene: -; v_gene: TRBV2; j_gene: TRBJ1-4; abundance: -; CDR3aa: CASRLPAVGEKLFF; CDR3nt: TGTGCCAGCAGACTCCCCGCCGTCGGTGAAAAACTGTTTTTT
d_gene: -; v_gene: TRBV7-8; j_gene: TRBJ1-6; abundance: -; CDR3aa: CASSRTPRQINSPLHF; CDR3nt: TGTGCCAGCAGCCGTACACCGAGGCAGATTAATTCCCCCCTCCACTTT
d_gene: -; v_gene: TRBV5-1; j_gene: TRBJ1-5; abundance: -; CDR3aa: CASSPGPNQPQHF; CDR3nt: TGCGCCAGCAGCCCGGGTCCTAATCAGCCCCAGCATTTT
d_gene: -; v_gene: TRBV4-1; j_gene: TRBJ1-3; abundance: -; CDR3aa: CASSQGGQDSTIYF; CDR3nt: TGCGCCAGCAGCCAAGGCGGGCAGGACTCCACCATATATTTT
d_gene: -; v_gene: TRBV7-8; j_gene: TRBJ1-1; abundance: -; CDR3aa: CATSRTANTEAFF; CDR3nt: TGTGCGACTTCTCGGACAGCCAACACTGAAGCTTTCTTT
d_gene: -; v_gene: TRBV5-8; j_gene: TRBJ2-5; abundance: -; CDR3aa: CASSPLLKEKETQYF; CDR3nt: TGTGCCAGCAGCCCCCTACTGAAAGAGAAAGAGACCCAGTACTTC
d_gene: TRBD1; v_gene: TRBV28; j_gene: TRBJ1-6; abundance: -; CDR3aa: CASRHQPLWTGRNNSPLHF; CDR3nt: TGTGCCAGCAGGCATCAACCGCTCTGGACAGGGCGAAATAATTCACCCCTCCACTTT
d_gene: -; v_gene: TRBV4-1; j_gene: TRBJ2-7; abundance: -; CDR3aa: CASSQLDRDYSYEQYF; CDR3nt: TGCGCCAGCAGCCAGCTGGACAGGGACTACTCCTACGAGCAGTACTTC
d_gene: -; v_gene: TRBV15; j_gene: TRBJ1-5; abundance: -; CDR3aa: CATSKAGATNQPQHF; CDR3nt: TGTGCCACCAGCAAGGCAGGGGCTACCAATCAGCCCCAGCATTTT
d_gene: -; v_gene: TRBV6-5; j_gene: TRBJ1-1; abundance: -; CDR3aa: CASSLTGITEAFF; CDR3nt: TGTGCCAGCAGTCTAACAGGGATCACTGAAGCTTTCTTT
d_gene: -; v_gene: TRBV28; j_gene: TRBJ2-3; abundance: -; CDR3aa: CATRGDTQYF; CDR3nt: TGTGCCACCCGGGGGGATACGCAGTATTTT
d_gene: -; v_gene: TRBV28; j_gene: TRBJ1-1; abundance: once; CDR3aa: CASSSDISPHTEAFF; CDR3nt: TGTGCCAGCAGTTCGGACATCAGCCCCCACACTGAAGCTTTCTTT
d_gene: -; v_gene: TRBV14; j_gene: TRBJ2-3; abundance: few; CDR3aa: CASSHSGTSTDTQYF; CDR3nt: TGTGCCAGCAGCCACTCCGGGACAAGCACAGATACGCAGTATTTT
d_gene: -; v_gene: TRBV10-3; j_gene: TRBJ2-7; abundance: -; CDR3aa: CAIGAGSSYEQYF; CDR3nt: TGTGCCATCGGTGCGGGGAGCTCCTACGAGCAGTACTTC
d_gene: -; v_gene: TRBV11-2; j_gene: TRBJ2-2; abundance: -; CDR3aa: CASSCGGGGTGELFF; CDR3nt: TGTGCCAGCAGCTGCGGGGGCGGGGGAACCGGGGAGCTGTTTTTT
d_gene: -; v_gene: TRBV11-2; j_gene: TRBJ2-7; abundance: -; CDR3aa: CASSSTPRSAERGEQYF; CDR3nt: TGTGCCAGCAGCTCAACGCCTAGATCCGCGGAACGTGGCGAGCAGTACTTC
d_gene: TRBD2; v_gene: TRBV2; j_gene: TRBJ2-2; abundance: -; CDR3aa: CASRGILAGATLNTGELFF; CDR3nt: TGTGCCAGCAGAGGTATACTAGCGGGGGCCACTCTGAACACCGGGGAGCTGTTTTTT